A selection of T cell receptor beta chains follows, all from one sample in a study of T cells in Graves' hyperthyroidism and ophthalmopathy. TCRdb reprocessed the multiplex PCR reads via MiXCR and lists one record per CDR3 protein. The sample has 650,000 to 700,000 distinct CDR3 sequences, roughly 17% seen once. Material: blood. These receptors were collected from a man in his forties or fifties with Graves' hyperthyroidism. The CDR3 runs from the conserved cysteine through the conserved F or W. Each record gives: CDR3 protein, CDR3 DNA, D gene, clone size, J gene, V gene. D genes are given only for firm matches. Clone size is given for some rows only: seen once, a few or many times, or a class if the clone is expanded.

CDR3aa: CASSLSGRAPYEQYF; CDR3nt: TGTGCCAGCAGCCTAAGCGGGAGGGCACCCTACGAGCAGTACTTC; d_gene: TRBD2; abundance: many; j_gene: TRBJ2-7; v_gene: TRBV6-1
CDR3aa: CASSPDRVKSYEQYF; CDR3nt: TGTGCCAGCTCACCAGACAGGGTGAAGTCCTACGAGCAGTACTTC; d_gene: TRBD1; abundance: many; j_gene: TRBJ2-7; v_gene: TRBV18
CDR3aa: CASSPTSGPPGYGYTF; CDR3nt: TGTGCCAGCAGCCCCACATCTGGACCACCGGGCTATGGCTACACCTTC; d_gene: .; abundance: many; j_gene: TRBJ1-2; v_gene: TRBV11-2
CDR3aa: CASPPRANNEKLFF; CDR3nt: TGTGCCAGCCCCCCGCGGGCCAATAATGAAAAACTGTTTTTT; d_gene: .; abundance: .; j_gene: TRBJ1-4; v_gene: TRBV18
CDR3aa: CAVGTVNGNQPQHF; CDR3nt: TGTGCCGTTGGGACAGTTAATGGCAATCAGCCCCAGCATTTT; d_gene: TRBD1; abundance: many; j_gene: TRBJ1-5; v_gene: TRBV19
CDR3aa: CASSPPGYTEAFF; CDR3nt: TGTGCCAGCAGCCCCCCCGGGTACACTGAAGCTTTCTTT; d_gene: .; abundance: many; j_gene: TRBJ1-1; v_gene: TRBV5-4
CDR3aa: CASSLDRRHTEAFF; CDR3nt: TGTGCCAGCAGTCTTGACAGGCGGCACACTGAAGCTTTCTTT; d_gene: .; abundance: .; j_gene: TRBJ1-1; v_gene: TRBV6-2/TRBV6-3
CDR3aa: CASSQLPTGKLFF; CDR3nt: TGTGCCAGCAGCCAACTACCTACCGGGAAGCTGTTTTTT; d_gene: .; abundance: .; j_gene: TRBJ2-2; v_gene: TRBV14
CDR3aa: CATSRERTSDSYEQYF; CDR3nt: TGTGCCACCAGCAGGGAAAGGACTAGCGACTCCTACGAGCAGTACTTC; d_gene: TRBD2; abundance: .; j_gene: TRBJ2-7; v_gene: TRBV15
CDR3aa: CASSLWAISMLEAFF; CDR3nt: TGTGCCAGCAGTTTATGGGCGATCTCAATGCTTGAAGCTTTCTTT; d_gene: .; abundance: few; j_gene: TRBJ1-1; v_gene: TRBV28
CDR3aa: CASSRPGTDEQFF; CDR3nt: TGTGCCAGCTCACGTCCCGGGACAGATGAGCAGTTCTTC; d_gene: TRBD1; abundance: many; j_gene: TRBJ2-1; v_gene: TRBV18
CDR3aa: CATSDPSGQGTGELFF; CDR3nt: TGTGCCACCAGTGATCCATCGGGACAGGGGACCGGGGAGCTGTTTTTT; d_gene: TRBD1; abundance: few; j_gene: TRBJ2-2; v_gene: TRBV24-1
CDR3aa: CAWSSGSQPNQPQHF; CDR3nt: TGTGCCTGGAGTTCAGGGTCCCAACCAAATCAGCCCCAGCATTTT; d_gene: .; abundance: few; j_gene: TRBJ1-5; v_gene: TRBV30
CDR3aa: CAWTRQGANNSPLHF; CDR3nt: TGTGCCTGGACTAGACAGGGGGCAAATAATTCACCCCTCCACTTT; d_gene: TRBD1; abundance: .; j_gene: TRBJ1-6; v_gene: TRBV30
CDR3aa: CASSLGLAGVEQYF; CDR3nt: TGTGCCAGCAGTTTGGGACTAGCGGGAGTCGAGCAGTACTTC; d_gene: TRBD2; abundance: many; j_gene: TRBJ2-7; v_gene: TRBV28
CDR3aa: CASTIDQRGEAQYF; CDR3nt: TGTGCCAGCACGATCGATCAGCGGGGTGAGGCCCAGTACTTC; d_gene: TRBD2; abundance: many; j_gene: TRBJ2-5; v_gene: TRBV2
CDR3aa: CASSVSPGRDEKLFF; CDR3nt: TGTGCCAGCAGCGTAAGTCCAGGGAGAGATGAAAAACTGTTTTTT; d_gene: .; abundance: few; j_gene: TRBJ1-4; v_gene: TRBV9
CDR3aa: CASSRTAESSYEQYF; CDR3nt: TGTGCCAGCAGCCGAACAGCGGAGAGCTCCTACGAGCAGTACTTC; d_gene: .; abundance: many; j_gene: TRBJ2-7; v_gene: TRBV3-1
CDR3aa: CASSRDRGLSGELFF; CDR3nt: TGTGCCAGCAGCCGGGACAGGGGGCTGTCCGGGGAGCTGTTTTTT; d_gene: TRBD1; abundance: many; j_gene: TRBJ2-2; v_gene: TRBV7-2
CDR3aa: CAISPTDNYGYTF; CDR3nt: TGTGCCATCAGTCCGACGGATAACTATGGCTACACCTTC; d_gene: .; abundance: many; j_gene: TRBJ1-2; v_gene: TRBV10-3
CDR3aa: CASTTGRTSGANVLTF; CDR3nt: TGTGCCAGCACCACCGGACGGACCTCTGGGGCCAACGTCCTGACTTTC; d_gene: .; abundance: .; j_gene: TRBJ2-6; v_gene: TRBV7-2